This T cell receptor (beta chain) was sequenced during a study of cytomegalovirus exposure and HLA in healthy donors. Study context: Inside one of the first data releases sat roughly 80 million unique TCRs taken from HLA-typed donors.

V gave up 2 bases and J gave up 7 bases, with 14 bases separating them. This CDR3 has 14 amino acids. Germline values: CDR1 MNHNY, CDR2 SVGAGI (reference sequence). Primers included in the PCR were 60 Vbeta and 13 Jbeta primers. This table comes from immunoSEQ multiplex PCR, and its TCRdb copy is limited to in-frame clones, with some not included. The table records 150,000 to 170,000 clones, about three quarters of them present only once. Specimen: PBMCs. The chain couples TRBV6-6 to TRBJ2-5; tentatively, D is TRBD1 (5 bases). The receptor was isolated from a man younger than 35 in good health and CMV-seronegative. The CDR3 DNA is TGTGCCAGCAGTTACCCCTCTACCCAGGGGACCCAGTACTTC. Translation: CASSYPSTQGTQYF.